What follows is one T cell receptor beta chain and its context. The specificity of this receptor is unknown. No base-level quality is on record; no much larger clone is a single base apart. From cysteine to phenylalanine, the CDR3 is 13 amino acids long. Only the CDR3 part of the read is kept: 39 bases, read in frame from the first base. The V end loses 0 bases and the J end loses 7 bases, and a stretch of 9 bases separates them. Reading the germline V gene gives CDR1 MNHEY and CDR2 SVGAGI. The immunoSEQ Assay was used to sequence TCRbeta CDR3 regions. After extraction, genomic DNA underwent amplification by bias-controlled multiplex PCR, followed by high-throughput sequencing. The authors' pipeline ran thus. To quantify the absolute abundance of each unique TCRbeta CDR3 region, sequences were collapsed and filtered. T cell fraction was estimated by normalizing TCRbeta template counts to usable DNA, which was measured by amplifying reference genes present in all nucleated cells. Repertoire TCRs were annotated as SARS-CoV-2-specific when V gene, CDR3 amino acid sequence and J gene were exactly matched to a known reactive TCR set. The reference SARS-CoV-2 TCR set came from MIRA and was filtered for enrichment in COVID-19-positive ImmuneCODE repertoires, removing public or cross-reactive TCRs. Using the MIRA antigens, annotated TCRs were further analysed by specific ORF or by position within an ORF. Breadth was defined as annotated unique rearrangements over total unique productive rearrangements; depth was the summed frequency of those rearrangements. Two-sided Wilcoxon rank-sum tests were used to compare TCR breadth between groups. Entries here come from immuneACCESS through TCRdb and include only in-frame sequences with V and J called. Some clones fail to appear in such tables; in the studies checked, an unresolved V gene covers under half of the shortfall, and the cause of the remainder is unknown. D and trimming were read from the DNA, whereas the V and J calls and clone size are those reported in that table. The sample table contains around 450,000 clones; only one count was recorded for 80% to 90% of them. The ten largest clonotypes hold over 2.5% of the sample.

Taken with the paper, the label for treatment or condition translates to: roughly 18 received Ad26.COV2.S at low or high dose, single or two shots; 5 received placebo; per-sample allocation not given. For vaccine and placebo recipients, the sequenced repertoires came from samples collected on day 63 after the first injection. Between 29 July and 7 August 2020, Cohort 1b enrolled about 27 adults aged 18-55 years at one site in Boston, USA. As a vaccine, Ad26.COV2.S was a replication-incompetent adenovirus type 26 vector that expressed a prefusion-stabilized SARS-CoV-2 spike protein derived from the original Wuhan strain. This sample was taken from a study of Ad26.COV2.S vaccination and SARS-CoV-2 variants (dated by TCRdb to the early 2020s). Study-wide context: Donors in the vaccine arm were drawn from COV1001, a phase I-IIa trial of Ad26.COV2.S in healthy adults that was multicentre, randomized, double-blind and placebo-controlled. Sequencing of the TCRbeta repertoire served to evaluate the specificity and breadth of SARS-CoV-2-reactive T cell receptors following Ad26.COV2.S vaccination. Throughout the experiments and outcome assessment, investigators stayed blinded to trial group allocation. Participants in the trial were split at random into five groups of five each, receiving low-dose or high-dose Ad26.COV2.S once or twice, or else placebo on both occasions. A total of 32 samples were included in the TCR-sequenced set, comprising around 20 Ad26.COV2.S vaccine recipients, 5 placebo recipients and 8 SARS-CoV-2 convalescent individuals. Ad26.COV2.S was administered intramuscularly at a dose of 5x10^10 or 1x10^11 viral particles, either as one shot or as two shots given 56 days apart.

Study-wide findings and limitations: It was noted by the authors that total T cell responses may have been underestimated by the TCR breadth and depth analyses. Vaccine and placebo recipients had comparable non-spike TCR breadth, which fits with the vaccine containing only spike. Comparing responses between vaccine doses or regimens was not something the study was powered to do. After vaccination, substantial breadth of spike-specific CD8+ and CD4+ T cell responses was reported. Compared with placebo recipients, Ad26.COV2.S recipients showed higher spike-specific TCR breadth (P = 0.0014).

The starting material was peripheral blood, obtained in a trial of Ad26.COV2.S vaccine versus placebo. The rearrangement joined TRBV6-5 to TRBJ1-1, with TRBD1 tentatively as D gene (5 bases match). This receptor was obtained from a person between 18 and 59 years old who received the Ad26.COV2.S COVID-19 vaccine or a placebo. CDR3 reads: CASSYSGQFEAFF. The nucleotide sequence is TGTGCCAGCAGTTACTCGGGGCAGTTTGAAGCTTTCTTT.